This TCR beta chain was captured in a study of blood T cell repertoires in COVID-19. Participant-reported clinical history was the basis for cohort assignment. Germline V gene data show CDR1 as DFQATT and CDR2 as SNEGSKA (reference sequence). CDR3 length equals 13 residues. V was shortened by 3 bases and J by 4 bases, with 10 bases between the two germline ends. Methods used by the authors: Estimates of nucleated cell counts were drawn from the amplification of reference gene primers. Sequencing used immunoSEQ multiplex PCR; TCRdb keeps in-frame clones, though not all of them. That table furnishes V, J and clone size, whereas the DNA furnished D and trimming. Altogether 300,000 to 400,000 clones are present, 75% to 90% being singletons, with the ten largest covering 1%.

Material: PBMCs or T cells enriched from blood (not recorded which). The genes are TRBV20-1 and TRBJ1-5; D not certain. The receptor was derived from a man aged 18 to 30 who had recovered from COVID-19. CDR3 DNA: TGCAGTGCTAGTCGGGGAAGAAATCAGCCCCAGCATTTT. Translating it yields CSASRGRNQPQHF.